The T cell receptor beta chain under discussion was sequenced for a study of cytomegalovirus exposure and HLA in healthy donors. Overall study findings and caveats: Published work reported that the classifier diagnosed cytomegalovirus status with high specificity and sensitivity. Follow-up analysis found HLA locus-dependent TCR association rates, highest for DRB1 and lowest for HLA-C.

This PCR relied on a set of 60 Vbeta primers and 13 Jbeta primers. Measured with immunoSEQ multiplex PCR; TCRdb has only the in-frame clones, and not every one. The sample holds around 120,000 clones, approximately 79% seen once. The germline gives CDR1 SGHRS, CDR2 YFSETQ. Trimming cost V 2 bases and J 5 bases; bases outside gene matches: 2. CDR3 length equals 14 residues. With regard to this clone: What it recognizes is unknown.

The sequence derives from a woman aged 40-49 years in good health and CMV-seronegative. Sequenced: PBMCs. V usage is TRBV5-1 and J usage is TRBJ2-1; 9 nucleotides line up with TRBD1. CDR3 sequence: CASSLQGADNEQFF. Written as DNA, the CDR3 is TGCGCCAGCAGCTTACAGGGGGCGGACAATGAGCAGTTCTTC.